These 20 T cell receptor beta chains were all obtained from the same sample, sequenced in a study of cytomegalovirus exposure and HLA in healthy donors. This table comes from immunoSEQ multiplex PCR, and its TCRdb copy is limited to in-frame clones, with some not included. This table holds some 170,000 clones, roughly 90% found once. Sequencing was done on a sample of PBMCs. The origin of the receptors is a man between 18 and 29 years old in good health and CMV-seropositive.

This clone was observed a few times. The J gene is TRBJ1-5, the V gene TRBV19; 7 bases align to TRBD1. The CDR3 is 15 amino acids. Germline V gene data show CDR1 as LNHDA and CDR2 as SQIVND (reference sequence). With V trimmed by 5 bases and J by 5 bases, 9 bases remained unmatched. The CDR3 is CASSDGRQGYQPQHF. CDR3 bases: TGTGCCAGTAGTGATGGGAGACAGGGCTATCAGCCCCAGCATTTT.

V and J are TRBV6-1 and TRBJ1-1, with TRBD1 identical over 7 bases. Germline values: CDR1 MNHNS, CDR2 SASEGT. This CDR3 comprises 15 residues. V lost 0 bases to trimming and J lost 1 base; unmatched junction nucleotides: 2. The CDR3 is CASSEARTGNTEAFF. CDR3 nucleotide sequence: TGTGCCAGCAGTGAAGCCCGGACAGGGAACACTGAAGCTTTCTTT.

The J gene is TRBJ2-6, the V gene TRBV30; D unresolved. The V gene's germline CDR1 is GTSNPN and CDR2 SVGIG (reference sequence). The ends were cut back, 0 bases at V and 4 bases at J, with 10 bases in the middle. The CDR3 is made up of 15 amino acids. The CDR3 sequence is CAWSVPVKGANVLTF. The CDR3 DNA is TGTGCCTGGAGTGTTCCGGTTAAGGGGGCCAACGTCCTGACTTTC.

The sample holds one count of this clone. This chain uses TRBV5-1 with TRBJ2-3, with 8 bases identical to TRBD1. Germline V gives CDR1 SGHRS, CDR2 YFSETQ. The J segment lost 1 base and the V segment lost 2 bases, leaving 3 bases of the junction unmatched. The CDR3 extends over 15 amino acids. CDR3 amino acids: CASSFQGAGTDTQYF. CDR3 DNA sequence: TGCGCCAGCAGCTTTCAGGGGGCCGGCACAGATACGCAGTATTTT.

The chain has TRBV6-5 and TRBJ2-3; D is ambiguous. This CDR3 contains 12 residues. The V gene lost 2 bases and the J gene lost 8 bases, with 8 bases spanning the gap. Germline V gene data show CDR1 as MNHEY and CDR2 as SVGAGI. The CDR3 spells CASSYSSSTQYF. The CDR3 DNA is TGTGCCAGCAGTTACAGTAGCTCTACGCAGTATTTT.

J is TRBJ2-1 and V is TRBV11-3, with 7 nucleotides matching TRBD2. CDR3 size: 15 residues. Trimming removed 5 bases from V and 3 bases from J; junction bases left unmatched: 7. CDR1 SGHNT and CDR2 YENEEA come from the germline V gene. The CDR3 nucleotides read TGTGCCAGCAGCCCCCCTAGCGGAGACTACAATGAGCAGTTCTTC. Its translation: CASSPPSGDYNEQFF.

V gene TRBV5-6 combines with J gene TRBJ2-1; 11 bases map to TRBD2. Germline V gives CDR1 SGHDT, CDR2 YYEEEE. Trimming took 5 bases from V and 6 from J; bases not matched to a gene: 7. The CDR3 is 15 residues long. In DNA, the CDR3 is TGTGCCAGCAGGTTAGCGGGAGGGCCGGGCAATGAGCAGTTCTTC. Translation: CASRLAGGPGNEQFF.

The chain has TRBV5-1 and TRBJ2-1, with 8 positions matching TRBD2. In germline, CDR1 is SGHRS, CDR2 YFSETQ. This CDR3 is 16 amino acids long. Losses at the gene ends were 3 bases for V and 0 bases for J; bases not matched to a gene: 5. DNA for the CDR3: TGCGCCAGCAGCTCTAGCGGGTCGAGCTCCTACAATGAGCAGTTCTTC. Translating gives CASSSSGSSSYNEQFF.

The CDR3 bases are TGTGCCACCAGCAGGGACAGGGCAGATTGGGCAAATGGCTACACCTTC. Translated: CATSRDRADWANGYTF. The rearrangement links TRBV15 to TRBJ1-2; 8 bases are a match to TRBD1. V was pared by 3 bases and J by 6 bases, with 12 bases of the junction left unmatched. The CDR3 sequence is 16 residues long. Germline CDR1 is LNHNV and CDR2 is YYDKDF (reference sequence). Filled out from reference TRBV15 and TRBJ1-2, the complete variable domain reads DAMVIQNPRYQVTQFGKPVTLSCSQTLNHNVMYWYQQKSSQAPKLLFHYYDKDFNNEADTPDNFQSRRPNTSFCFLDIRSPGLGDTAMYLCATSRDRADWANGYTFGSGTRLTVV.

The J gene is TRBJ1-5, the V gene TRBV27, with 7 bases matching TRBD1. Germline V gene sequence: CDR1 MNHEY, CDR2 SMNVEV (reference sequence). The V and J ends lost 6 bases and 5 bases, in that order; junction bases with no gene match: 10. The CDR3 runs to 15 residues. The CDR3 loop is CASRFRRDSHQPQHF. CDR3 sequence (DNA): TGTGCCAGCAGGTTCCGCCGGGACAGCCATCAGCCCCAGCATTTT.

The chain carries TRBV4-2 and TRBJ2-7; D gene uncertain. CDR1 and CDR2 from the germline V gene are LGHNA and YNFKEQ. This CDR3 is built from 16 residues. The V and J ends lost 0 bases and 1 base respectively, with 13 bases between them. Here the CDR3 reads CASSQERQLSSYEQYF. The DNA for the CDR3 is TGTGCCAGCAGCCAAGAGCGGCAACTAAGTTCCTACGAGCAGTACTTC.

This clone has more than one count but fewer than ten. This rearrangement joins TRBV27 to TRBJ2-7; 8 bases match TRBD2. J gave up 0 bases and V 6 bases, and 4 bases lay outside the gene matches. Germline loops: CDR1 MNHEY, CDR2 SMNVEV (reference sequence). The length of the CDR3 is 14 residues. CDR3: CASRVREGSYEQYF. CDR3 DNA sequence: TGTGCCAGCAGGGTCCGGGAGGGCTCCTACGAGCAGTACTTC.

V usage is TRBV9 and J usage is TRBJ2-3; 7 bases are shared with TRBD2. V dropped 5 bases and J dropped 4; count of bases not matched to a gene: 16. Germline V gene sequence: CDR1 SGDLS, CDR2 YYNGEE. There are 17 residues in the CDR3. The CDR3, as DNA: TGTGCCAGCAGTCATAGATTTGGGGGAGGGAGCGCAGATACGCAGTATTTT. Protein sequence: CASSHRFGGGSADTQYF.

The chain carries TRBV30 and TRBJ2-6; possibly TRBD1 for D (5 bases). In germline, CDR1 is GTSNPN, CDR2 SVGIG (reference sequence). V lost 2 bases to trimming and J lost 0 bases, with 8 bases between them. The CDR3 has 15 residues. CDR3 sequence: CAWSLGHSGANVLTF. In nucleotides, the CDR3 is TGTGCCTGGAGTTTGGGGCACTCTGGGGCCAACGTCCTGACTTTC.

The chain is built from TRBV5-1 and TRBJ2-7; the match to TRBD1 covers 7 bases. The V segment lost 4 bases and the J segment 1 base; nucleotides outside the gene matches: 8. The CDR3 runs 15 residues. Germline CDR1 SGHRS, CDR2 YFSETQ. For the CDR3, the DNA is TGCGCCAGCAGCGCCTGGACAGGAAATTCCTACGAGCAGTACTTC. Translating it yields CASSAWTGNSYEQYF.

V is TRBV7-8 and J is TRBJ2-3, with 10 bases lining up with TRBD2. J lost 6 bases, V lost 3 bases, and 12 bases had no gene match. CDR3 length: 17 residues. Germline V gives CDR1 SGHVS, CDR2 FQNEAQ. The DNA for the CDR3 is TGTGCCAGCAGCTTTCAATCCACTAGCGGGGTCAGTGATACGCAGTATTTT. This codes for CASSFQSTSGVSDTQYF. Using reference TRBV7-8 and TRBJ2-3 for the parts outside the CDR3, the full variable domain is GAGVSQSPRYKVAKRGQDVALRCDPISGHVSLFWYQQALGQGPEFLTYFQNEAQLDKSGLPSDRFFAERPEGSVSTLKIQRTQQEDSAVYLCASSFQSTSGVSDTQYFGPGTRLTVL.

The genes are TRBV27 and TRBJ2-3; D uncertain. This CDR3 spans 12 amino acids. V was cut by 4 bases and J by 4 bases, with 6 bases left in between. Germline V gene lookup returns CDR1 MNHEY and CDR2 SMNVEV (reference sequence). The CDR3, as DNA: TGTGCCAGCAGTTCCACTCCAGATACGCAGTATTTT. This translates into CASSSTPDTQYF.

V and J are TRBV14 and TRBJ2-5; TRBD2 matches at 8 bases. With 1 base clipped from V and 5 bases from J, the junction kept 3 bases outside the gene matches. Germline V gives CDR1 SGHDN, CDR2 FVKESK. This CDR3 is 14 amino acids long. CDR3 nucleotides: TGTGCCAGCAGCCAAGGAGCGGGAGCGGAGACCCAGTACTTC. It yields the protein CASSQGAGAETQYF.

V gene TRBV19 combines with J gene TRBJ2-2; TRBD2 is a possible D gene (5 bases). With 3 bases removed from V and 0 bases from J, the gap between germline ends came to 14 bases. This CDR3 has 17 residues. Germline lookup yields CDR1 LNHDA and CDR2 SQIVND (reference sequence). The CDR3 loop is CASSMWAGTSNTGELFF. CDR3 bases: TGTGCCAGTAGTATGTGGGCGGGTACCTCGAACACCGGGGAGCTGTTTTTT.

A single count supports this clone. The V and J genes are TRBV5-1 and TRBJ2-3; 15 bases map to TRBD2. The CDR3 has 15 residues. V was clipped by 4 bases and J by 5 bases; unmatched bases: 2. Germline V CDR1 and CDR2: SGHRS, YFSETQ. The CDR3 reads CASSRTSGRGDTQYF. Written as DNA, the CDR3 is TGCGCCAGCAGCAGGACTAGCGGGAGGGGAGATACGCAGTATTTT.